This TCR beta chain was documented in a study of T cell changes during pregnancy in multiple sclerosis (dated by TCRdb to between 2019 and 2020). About the investigation overall: Changes in the T cell repertoire over the course of pregnancy were examined in this study in women with multiple sclerosis.

V lost 4 bases and J lost 1 base, and the count of bases not matched to a germline gene is 13. The germline V gene sets CDR1 to SGDLS and CDR2 to YYNGEE. Including cysteine and phenylalanine, the CDR3 has 18 amino acids. Solely the CDR3 DNA is kept, with 54 bases framed from the first base. A note on this clone: Its antigen remains unidentified. Per-nucleotide qualities are absent, and no much larger clonotype sits a single base away.

The method behind the library was the immunoSEQ multiplex PCR assay. TCRdb took this table from immuneACCESS and kept in-frame rearrangements with V and J called. Such tables lack part of the clones; where checked against another copy, unresolved V genes explain under half of the gap, and the rest is unexplained. This sample lists 95,000 to 150,000 clones; about 94% were detected once. 6.2% of the sample goes to the ten largest clones. This TCR was sampled from a female donor with multiple sclerosis, enrolled in a pregnancy study. Sample: peripheral blood, taken before pregnancy. The chain couples TRBV9 to TRBJ2-5, with TRBD2 identical over 10 junction bases. The bases are TGTGCCAGCAGCATAGGGGTGGGGGTAGCGGGGGGCCAAGAGACCCAGTACTTC. Its coded protein is CASSIGVGVAGGQETQYF.